The 20 T cell receptor beta chains below were found in one sample sequenced in a study of T cell repertoires in aging, cancer and after chemotherapy (dated by TCRdb to 2018 to 2020). Instead of sorted cells or RNA, genomic DNA extracted from peripheral blood served as the source for amplifying TCR beta rearrangements. The listed sequencing device is Illumina MiSeq. Using a mixed TRB-A/B primer pool, multiplex touch-down PCR amplified rearranged TRB sequences covering the V, D and J segments. The raw public reads went through TCRdb reprocessing: fastp at Q25, MiXCR clone calling, in-frame beta chains kept. Identical CDR3 protein sequences are pooled into one entry, listed with their most common genes and DNA. Here the sample has about 10,000 distinct CDR3 sequences; less than 30% occur a single time. The top ten constitute around 1.4% of the sample. Sequenced material: blood. Receptors were obtained from a human donor in good health.

This sequence joins TRBV27 and TRBJ1-1; D remains unclear. Germline V gene sequence: CDR1 MNHEY, CDR2 SMNVEV (reference sequence). Trimming stripped 5 bases from V and 8 bases from J, with 12 bases between. The CDR3 covers 12 residues. In DNA, the CDR3 is TGTGCCAGCAGTGATTTGGCAGGAGAAGCTTTCTTT. The encoded protein is CASSDLAGEAFF.

V usage is TRBV12-3 or TRBV12-4 and J usage is TRBJ1-1, with D hard to call. Trimming left V 6 bases short and J 4 bases short, with 15 bases between. The CDR3 spans 14 residues. CDR3 DNA: TGTGCCAGCAGGTTATTCCGGGAATCCACTGAAGCTTTCTTT. This encodes CASRLFRESTEAFF.

The chain joins TRBV20-1 to TRBJ2-5; weak D call: TRBD1 (5 bases). Trimming pared 5 bases from V and 4 bases from J, leaving 20 bases between. Germline lookup yields CDR1 DFQATT and CDR2 SNEGSKA (reference sequence). The CDR3 is 15 residues long. Here the CDR3 DNA reads TGCAGTGCTGTCGACAGCCTTGGTTACTTAGAGACCCAGTACTTC. Translated: CSAVDSLGYLETQYF.

Only a few counts were recorded for this clonotype. The J gene is TRBJ2-5, the V gene TRBV11-2, with 10 bases lining up with TRBD2. The J segment lost 1 base and the V segment lost 5 bases, leaving 4 bases of the junction unmatched. This CDR3 contains 15 residues. Germline assignment: CDR1 SGHAT and CDR2 FQNNGV. CDR3 in amino acids: CASSIGTSAQETQYF. CDR3 sequence (DNA): TGTGCCAGCAGCATAGGGACTAGCGCCCAAGAGACCCAGTACTTC. The full variable domain, with the rest looked up from reference TRBV11-2 and TRBJ2-5, is EAGVAQSPRYKIIEKRQSVAFWCNPISGHATLYWYQQILGQGPKLLIQFQNNGVVDDSQLPKDRFSAERLKGVDSTLKIQPAKLEDSAVYLCASSIGTSAQETQYFGPGTRLLVL.

J is TRBJ2-7 and V is TRBV11-2; 8 bases are a match to TRBD2. With 8 bases clipped from V and 2 bases from J, the junction kept 11 bases outside the gene matches. CDR1 is SGHAT, CDR2 FQNNGV, per germline. The CDR3 spans 15 residues. CDR3 sequence: CASGGIREGPYEQYF. CDR3 DNA sequence: TGTGCCAGCGGAGGGATCCGGGAGGGCCCCTACGAGCAGTACTTC. The full variable domain, completed using reference TRBV11-2 and TRBJ2-7, is EAGVAQSPRYKIIEKRQSVAFWCNPISGHATLYWYQQILGQGPKLLIQFQNNGVVDDSQLPKDRFSAERLKGVDSTLKIQPAKLEDSAVYLCASGGIREGPYEQYFGPGTRLTVT.

This chain connects TRBV27 to TRBJ2-2; D remains ambiguous. The CDR3 length is 14 residues. With 6 bases removed from V and 1 base from J, the gap between germline ends came to 9 bases. Per the germline V gene, CDR1 is MNHEY and CDR2 is SMNVEV (reference sequence). Here the CDR3 reads CASSPMKNTGELFF. For the CDR3, the DNA is TGTGCCAGCAGCCCGATGAAGAACACCGGGGAGCTGTTTTTT.

Judged by abundance, this clonotype is medium-sized. A read error may produce the germline difference seen at one junction end. The chain links TRBV19 to TRBJ2-7; 7 bases match TRBD1. Germline V lookup: CDR1 LNHDA, CDR2 SQIVND (reference sequence). The CDR3 loop spans 14 amino acids. In DNA form, the CDR3 reads TGTGCCACTAGTAGAGGACAGGTAGCCTACGAGCAGTACTTC. Its translation: CATSRGQVAYEQYF.

This clonotype came up a few times. V is TRBV27 and J is TRBJ1-5, with TRBD1 matching over 8 bases. The CDR3 runs to 14 residues. The germline V gene encodes CDR1 MNHEY and CDR2 SMNVEV (reference sequence). With 4 bases clipped from V and 4 bases from J, the junction kept 3 bases outside the gene matches. CDR3 DNA: TGTGCCAGCAGTTATACAGGGGGAAATCAGCCCCAGCATTTT. This translates into CASSYTGGNQPQHF.

V gene TRBV7-9 combines with J gene TRBJ2-1, with 7 bases matching TRBD1. This CDR3 spans 16 amino acids. With 5 bases clipped from V and 1 base from J, the junction kept 8 bases outside the gene matches. Germline V lookup: CDR1 SEHNR, CDR2 FQNEAQ (reference sequence). The CDR3 protein is CASSQPQGSSYNEQFF. The CDR3 DNA sequence: TGTGCCAGCAGCCAACCACAGGGGTCATCCTACAATGAGCAGTTCTTC.

This clonotype is medium-sized (0.01 to 0.1%) by share. The rearrangement links TRBV20-1 to TRBJ2-7; 9 bases line up with TRBD2. This CDR3 has 15 residues. CDR1 and CDR2 from the germline V gene are DFQATT and SNEGSKA (reference sequence). The V and J ends lost 1 base and 3 bases, in that order; junction bases with no gene match: 7. DNA for the CDR3: TGCAGTGCTAGAGCTACGACTAGCGGTTTCTACGAGCAGTACTTC. Translation: CSARATTSGFYEQYF.

This clonotype is medium-sized within its sample. The chain employs TRBV6-5 and TRBJ1-2; TRBD1 might be the D (5 bases). Germline V gene lookup returns CDR1 MNHEY and CDR2 SVGAGI. Trimming cost V 4 bases and J 2 bases, with 11 bases left between them. The CDR3 runs 14 residues. The CDR3 protein is CASSSMGLNYGYTF. The CDR3 region has the DNA TGTGCCAGCAGTTCAATGGGACTAAACTATGGCTACACCTTC.

The rearrangement links TRBV15 to TRBJ1-3, with 8 bases that match TRBD1. V shed 0 bases, J shed 4 bases, and the junction held 2 bases outside the gene matches. The CDR3 spans 15 residues. The V gene's germline CDR1 is LNHNV and CDR2 YYDKDF (reference sequence). The CDR3 sequence: CATSRDRGPGNTIYF. CDR3 coding DNA: TGTGCCACCAGCAGAGACAGGGGGCCGGGAAACACCATATATTTT.

About this clonotype itself: Its ends do not fully match the called genes, so a read error is possible. J is TRBJ1-1 and V is TRBV14; D unresolved. Germline loops: CDR1 SGHDN, CDR2 FVKESK. There are 13 residues in the CDR3. This CDR3 is CASSQGLKTEAFF. The CDR3 DNA reads as TGTGCCAGCAGCCAAGGATTGAAAACTGAAGCTTTCTTT.

This clonotype was detected only a few times. An end of the junction differs from the germline gene, which may be a read error. The genes are TRBV7-9 and TRBJ2-1; maybe TRBD2 (6 bases). The germline V gene has CDR1 SEHNR and CDR2 FQNEAQ (reference sequence). CDR3 length equals 17 residues. The CDR3 DNA reads TGTGCCAGCAGCCCACCCGTGACACTCTCCCTGGGGGGAGTGGATTATTGG. Amino acids: CASSPPVTLSLGGVDYW.

The chain links TRBV6-5 to TRBJ2-1; 9 bases are shared with TRBD2. The CDR3 covers 18 residues. From germline, CDR1 is MNHEY and CDR2 SVGAGI. V gave up 0 bases and J gave up 2 bases; unmatched junction bases: 8. The CDR3 loop reads CASSYSSVAGGPYNEQFF. The CDR3 DNA reads as TGTGCCAGCAGTTACTCATCGGTCGCGGGAGGGCCCTACAATGAGCAGTTCTTC.

By frequency in the sample, this clonotype is medium-sized. The chain is built from TRBV19 and TRBJ1-5; 8 bases match TRBD1. V shed 5 bases and J 7 bases; nucleotides not matched to a gene: 10. Germline CDR1 reads LNHDA; CDR2 reads SQIVND (reference sequence). There are 15 residues in the CDR3. CDR3 coding DNA: TGTGCCAGTAGTGTAACGACAGGGGTTCGCCAGCCCCAGCATTTT. Its translation: CASSVTTGVRQPQHF.

This clonotype turned up a few times. The chain recombines TRBV28 with TRBJ1-1, with TRBD1 matching over 9 bases. The CDR3 is 16 residues long. Germline-derived CDR1 and CDR2 are MDHEN and SYDVKM. The J segment lost 6 bases and the V segment lost 6 bases, leaving 14 bases of the junction unmatched. The CDR3 DNA is TGTGCCAGCAGCCTGGACAGGGGACCACTAGGGGCTGAAGCTTTCTTT. It is translated as CASSLDRGPLGAEAFF.

Only a few counts were recorded for this clonotype. The chain joins TRBV5-8 to TRBJ2-3; 8 positions match TRBD2. V shed 3 bases, J shed 8 bases, and the junction held 8 bases outside the gene matches. This CDR3 contains 14 residues. Germline V gene lookup returns CDR1 SGHTS and CDR2 YDEGEE. This CDR3 is CASSSGLAGGTQYF. The DNA of the CDR3 is TGTGCCAGCAGCTCTGGACTAGCAGGCGGTACGCAGTATTTT.

This clonotype has only a few counts. V gene TRBV28 combines with J gene TRBJ1-2; D not resolved. The CDR3 spans 15 residues. Germline V gene sequence: CDR1 MDHEN, CDR2 SYDVKM. The V end was cut by 2 bases, the J end by 0 bases, with 10 bases between. CDR3 region: CASSLIYVSNYGYTF. CDR3 nucleotide sequence: TGTGCCAGCAGTTTAATTTACGTCTCTAACTATGGCTACACCTTC.

This clonotype is medium-sized within its sample. For the CDR3, the DNA is TGTGCCAGCAGTGGACTAGCGGGAGGGCAAGAGACCCAGTACTTC. Protein: CASSGLAGGQETQYF. The chain uses TRBV6-1 and TRBJ2-5, with 14 bases lining up with TRBD2. The J segment lost 2 bases and the V segment lost 4 bases, leaving 0 bases of the junction unmatched. The germline gives CDR1 MNHNS, CDR2 SASEGT. CDR3 length equals 15 residues.